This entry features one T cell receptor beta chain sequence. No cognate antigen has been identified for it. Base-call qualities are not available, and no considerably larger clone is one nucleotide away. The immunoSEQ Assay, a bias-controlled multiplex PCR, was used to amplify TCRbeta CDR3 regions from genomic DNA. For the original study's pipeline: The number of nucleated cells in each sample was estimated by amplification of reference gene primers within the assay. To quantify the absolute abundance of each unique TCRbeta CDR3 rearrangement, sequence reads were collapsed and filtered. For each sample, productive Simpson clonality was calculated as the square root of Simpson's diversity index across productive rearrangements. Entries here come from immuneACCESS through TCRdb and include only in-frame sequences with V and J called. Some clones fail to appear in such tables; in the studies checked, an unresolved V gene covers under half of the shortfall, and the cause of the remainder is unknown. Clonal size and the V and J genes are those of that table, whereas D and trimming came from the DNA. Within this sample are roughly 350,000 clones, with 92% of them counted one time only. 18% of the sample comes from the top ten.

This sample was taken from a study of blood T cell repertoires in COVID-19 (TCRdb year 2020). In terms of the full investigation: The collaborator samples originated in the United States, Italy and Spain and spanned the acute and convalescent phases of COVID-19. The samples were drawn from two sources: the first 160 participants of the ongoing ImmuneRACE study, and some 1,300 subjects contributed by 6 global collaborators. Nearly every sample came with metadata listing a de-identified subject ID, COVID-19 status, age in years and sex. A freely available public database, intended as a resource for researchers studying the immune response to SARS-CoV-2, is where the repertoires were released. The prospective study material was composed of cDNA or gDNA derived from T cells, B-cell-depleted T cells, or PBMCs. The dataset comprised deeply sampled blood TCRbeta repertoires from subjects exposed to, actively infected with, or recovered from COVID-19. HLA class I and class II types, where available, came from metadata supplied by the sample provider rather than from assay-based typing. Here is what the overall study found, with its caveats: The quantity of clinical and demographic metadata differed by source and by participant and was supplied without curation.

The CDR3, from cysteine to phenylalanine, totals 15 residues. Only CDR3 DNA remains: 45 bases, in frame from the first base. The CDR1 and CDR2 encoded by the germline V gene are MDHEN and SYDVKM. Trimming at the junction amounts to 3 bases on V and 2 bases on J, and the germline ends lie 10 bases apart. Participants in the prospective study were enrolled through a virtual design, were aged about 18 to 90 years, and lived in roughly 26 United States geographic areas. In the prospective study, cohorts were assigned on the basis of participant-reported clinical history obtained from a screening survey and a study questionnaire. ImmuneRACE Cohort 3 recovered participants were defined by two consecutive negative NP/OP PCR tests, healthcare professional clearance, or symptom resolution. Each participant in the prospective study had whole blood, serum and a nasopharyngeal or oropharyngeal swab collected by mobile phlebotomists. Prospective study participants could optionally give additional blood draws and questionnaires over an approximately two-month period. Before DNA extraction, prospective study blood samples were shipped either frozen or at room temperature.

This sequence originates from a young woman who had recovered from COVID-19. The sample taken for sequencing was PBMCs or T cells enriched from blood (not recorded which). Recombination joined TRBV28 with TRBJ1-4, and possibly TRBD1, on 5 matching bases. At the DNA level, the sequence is TGTGCCAGCAGTTTCCCGCCAGGGACTAATGAAAAACTGTTTTTT. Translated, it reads CASSFPPGTNEKLFF.